Presented here are 8 T cell receptor beta chains from one specimen sequenced in a study of OX40 agonist ivuxolimab in advanced cancers. Assay: immunoSEQ multiplex PCR; the TCRdb copy retains only in-frame clones and omits some. The sample has roughly 15,000 clones, about three quarters seen once. Sequencing used CD4+ or CD8+ T cells sorted from blood, obtained in a trial of the OX40 agonist ivuxolimab. These receptors all come from an adult with an advanced solid tumor such as melanoma, head and neck, liver or kidney cancer.

The sample holds a few counts of this clone. The sample has other DNA sequences that encode this CDR3 too. The gene calls are TRBV2 and TRBJ1-5, with TRBD1 matching over 9 bases. V shed 6 bases, J shed 2 bases, and the junction held 5 bases outside the gene matches. In germline, CDR1 is SNHLY, CDR2 FYNNEI. The CDR3 loop spans 15 amino acids. CDR3 nucleotides: TGTGCCAGCAGAGCACAGGGGGCTGGCAATCAGCCCCAGCATTTT. This codes for CASRAQGAGNQPQHF.

This clone was observed a single time. The chain recombines TRBV9 with TRBJ2-2; no clear D gene. Trimming removed 0 bases from V and 6 bases from J, with 9 bases in between. CDR3 length: 14 amino acids. The germline CDR1 and CDR2 sequences are SGDLS and YYNGEE. The CDR3 nucleotides are TGTGCCAGCAGCGTAGTGGGTTCGGCCGGGGAGCTGTTTTTT. Its protein product is CASSVVGSAGELFF.

This chain uses TRBV2 with TRBJ2-1, with 8 bases identical to TRBD2. This CDR3 comprises 15 residues. From germline, CDR1 is SNHLY and CDR2 FYNNEI. V was clipped by 4 bases and J by 6 bases; unmatched bases: 8. This CDR3 reads CASSGAGAWPNEQFF. CDR3 bases: TGTGCCAGCAGTGGAGCGGGGGCATGGCCCAATGAGCAGTTCTTC.

V is TRBV5-4 and J is TRBJ2-5; 11 bases align to TRBD2. The DNA matches TRBJ2-7 better at its end, which makes the J call doubtful. The V gene's germline CDR1 is SGHNT and CDR2 YYREEE (reference sequence). The CDR3 sequence is 15 residues long. CDR3 coding DNA: TGTGCCAGCAGCAACATAGCGGGAGGGCCCTACGAGCAGTACTTC. Its protein product is CASSNIAGGPYEQYF.

J is TRBJ2-1 and V is TRBV10-3; D not certain. The CDR3 covers 11 residues. The V end was cut by 2 bases, the J end by 9 bases, with 5 bases between. CDR1 is ENHRY and CDR2 is SYGVKD in the germline V gene. DNA of the CDR3: TGTGCCATCAGTGAGGGCCCTGAGCAGTTCTTC. It yields the protein CAISEGPEQFF.

The chain employs TRBV30 and TRBJ2-3, with 9 positions matching TRBD2. CDR3 length: 17 amino acids. Germline V gene lookup returns CDR1 GTSNPN and CDR2 SVGIG (reference sequence). V was clipped by 2 bases and J by 4 bases; unmatched bases: 13. In DNA, the CDR3 is TGTGCCTGGAGTAGGATGGGACTAGCTATTTCGGCAGATACGCAGTATTTT. Amino acid sequence: CAWSRMGLAISADTQYF.

The chain has TRBV29-1 and TRBJ2-5, with D possibly matching TRBD2 (5 bases). V was shortened by 3 bases and J by 1 base, with 9 bases between the two germline ends. This CDR3 has 13 amino acids. Germline V gene sequence: CDR1 SQVTM, CDR2 ANQGSEA. CDR3 sequence reads: CSVDRDPQETQYF. CDR3 nucleotides: TGCAGCGTTGACCGGGATCCCCAAGAGACCCAGTACTTC.

The chain links TRBV29-1 to TRBJ1-1, with TRBD1 identical over 7 bases. J gave up 0 bases and V 4 bases, and 8 bases lay outside the gene matches. Germline V gene lookup returns CDR1 SQVTM and CDR2 ANQGSEA. The CDR3 spans 15 residues. CDR3 sequence: CSVGEGAWMNTEAFF. The CDR3 coding sequence is TGCAGCGTTGGAGAGGGGGCTTGGATGAACACTGAAGCTTTCTTT.